Listed here are 20 T cell receptor beta chains from one sample, sequenced in a study of CD8 T cells in Susac syndrome. Random hexamers were used to reverse transcribe an amount of about 0.45 to 1 ug RNA. TCRdb re-called the immunoSEQ multiplex PCR reads through MiXCR, storing one row per CDR3 protein. The repertoire holds approximately 220,000 distinct CDR3 sequences, with more than 85% as singletons. The sample was CD8+ T cells from PBMCs. The source of these receptors is a human donor with multiple sclerosis.

This rearrangement joins TRBV6-1 to TRBJ2-5; TRBD1 matches 7 bases. This CDR3 spans 16 amino acids. In germline, CDR1 is MNHNS, CDR2 SASEGT. J lost 3 bases, V lost 6 bases, and 13 bases had no gene match. In DNA form, the CDR3 reads TGTGCCAGCAGCCCGAACCCTTTCGGGACAGAAGAGACCCAGTACTTC. Translation: CASSPNPFGTEETQYF.

The rearrangement links TRBV5-1 to TRBJ1-1, with D maybe TRBD1 (5 bases). The CDR3 length is 12 residues. Trimming took 5 bases from V and 1 from J, leaving 6 bases between them. Germline CDR1 reads SGHRS; CDR2 reads YFSETQ. DNA for the CDR3: TGCGCCAGCAGGACAGAGAACACTGAAGCTTTCTTT. It encodes CASRTENTEAFF.

CDR3: CASSIDPTVSPLHF. The CDR3 nucleotides read TGTGCCAGTAGTATAGACCCGACGGTTTCACCCCTCCACTTT. The V call is TRBV19, the J call TRBJ1-6; D ambiguous. The CDR3 consists of 14 residues. With 0 bases removed from V and 9 bases from J, the gap between germline ends came to 9 bases. The germline CDR1 and CDR2 sequences are LNHDA and SQIVND (reference sequence).

The genes are TRBV20-1 and TRBJ1-2, with D possibly TRBD1 on 5 matching bases. The CDR3 is made up of 13 amino acids. In germline, CDR1 is DFQATT, CDR2 SNEGSKA (reference sequence). The V gene lost 1 base and the J gene lost 4 bases, with 10 bases spanning the gap. CDR3 region: CSARGGHSYGYTF. The CDR3 DNA follows: TGCAGTGCTAGAGGTGGACACAGCTATGGCTACACCTTC.

There are a few counts of this clonotype. V and J are TRBV13 and TRBJ2-7; the match to TRBD1 covers 9 bases. V shed 5 bases and J 6 bases; nucleotides not matched to a gene: 8. CDR1 is PRHDT, CDR2 FYEKMQ, per germline (reference sequence). CDR3 length: 14 amino acids. CDR3 in DNA: TGTGCCAGCAGCACCGGGACAGGGTCTCCCGAGCAGTACTTC. Residues: CASSTGTGSPEQYF.

This clonotype was found once. The chain carries TRBV6-6 and TRBJ2-3, with a tentative D call TRBD2 (6 bases). V lost 7 bases, J lost 4 bases, and 12 bases lay in between. The CDR3 has 13 residues. Germline CDR1 is MNHNY and CDR2 is SVGAGI (reference sequence). CDR3 amino acids: CASIPPGADTQYF. The CDR3 coding sequence is TGTGCCAGCATCCCACCGGGGGCAGATACGCAGTATTTT.

The V call is TRBV19, the J call TRBJ2-1; 9 bases are shared with TRBD2. The CDR3 totals 15 residues. Germline lookup yields CDR1 LNHDA and CDR2 SQIVND (reference sequence). V shed 7 bases and J 2 bases; nucleotides not matched to a gene: 6. In DNA, the CDR3 is TGTGCCAGTACCCCCCTAGCGGGGACCTACAATGAGCAGTTCTTC. It translates to CASTPLAGTYNEQFF.

CDR3 DNA: TGTGCCAGTAGTATTCGAACACTCCGGGACACTGAAGCTTTCTTT. Translation gives CASSIRTLRDTEAFF. V and J are TRBV19 and TRBJ1-1; D remains ambiguous. This CDR3 region has 15 residues. CDR1 is LNHDA and CDR2 is SQIVND in the germline V gene (reference sequence). Trimming took 3 bases from V and 3 from J, leaving 14 bases between them.

The chain is built from TRBV13 and TRBJ2-5; tentatively, D is TRBD1 (7 bases). Germline lookup yields CDR1 PRHDT and CDR2 FYEKMQ (reference sequence). The ends were cut back, 0 bases at V and 14 bases at J, with 16 bases in the middle. The CDR3 length is 13 residues. The CDR3 sequence: CASSLGEDREAYF. In DNA form, the CDR3 reads TGTGCCAGCAGCTTAGGTGAAGACAGGGAGGCTTACTTC.

This chain joins TRBV2 and TRBJ2-7; TRBD2 is a possible D gene (6 bases). The CDR3 sequence is 13 residues long. The ends were cut back, 2 bases at V and 3 bases at J, with 8 bases in the middle. CDR1 and CDR2 (germline): SNHLY, FYNNEI. CDR3 residues: CASSEWRGYEQYF. CDR3 nucleotide sequence: TGTGCCAGCAGTGAATGGAGGGGCTACGAGCAGTACTTC.

This chain joins TRBV14 and TRBJ2-1, with D hard to call. The V gene lost 2 bases and the J gene lost 6 bases, with 17 bases spanning the gap. The CDR3 is 16 residues long. Germline V gene sequence: CDR1 SGHDN, CDR2 FVKESK. The CDR3 DNA reads as TGTGCCAGCAGCCAAAGGGTCTCCCCCCTTTTCAATGAGCAGTTCTTC. This translates into CASSQRVSPLFNEQFF.

J is TRBJ2-5 and V is TRBV20-1; D is perhaps TRBD2 (6 bases). In germline, CDR1 is DFQATT, CDR2 SNEGSKA (reference sequence). Trimming removed 5 bases at V and 3 bases at J, with 16 bases between. There are 14 residues in the CDR3. The CDR3 sequence: CSALGLSGEETQYF. CDR3 nucleotide sequence: TGCAGTGCTTTAGGACTATCCGGGGAAGAGACCCAGTACTTC.

This clonotype was counted only a few times. V gene TRBV30 combines with J gene TRBJ1-3, with D uncertain. The CDR3 has 12 amino acids. V lost 4 bases and J 3 bases, leaving 7 bases between the germline ends. The germline CDR1 and CDR2 sequences are GTSNPN and SVGIG (reference sequence). CDR3 protein: CAWTPGGNTIYF. The CDR3 DNA sequence: TGTGCCTGGACCCCGGGTGGAAACACCATATATTTT.

This clonotype showed up just once. The V gene is TRBV7-9, the J gene TRBJ1-5; D unresolved. V shed 5 bases and J shed 8 bases, with 10 bases lying between them. The germline V gene has CDR1 SEHNR and CDR2 FQNEAQ (reference sequence). CDR3 length: 12 amino acids. CDR3 sequence: CASSDGGEPQHF. The CDR3 DNA is TGTGCCAGCAGCGACGGCGGAGAGCCCCAGCATTTT.

The chain is built from TRBV5-6 and TRBJ2-5; D assignment may be TRBD1 or TRBD2 (5 bases each). V was clipped by 9 bases and J by 3 bases, with 15 bases between them. Per the germline V gene, CDR1 is SGHDT and CDR2 is YYEEEE. The length of the CDR3 is 13 residues. DNA for the CDR3: TGTGCCACCTCCCGGGACGGTGAAGAGACCCAGTACTTC. It specifies CATSRDGEETQYF.

V and J are TRBV19 and TRBJ2-3, with D maybe TRBD1 (6 bases). Trimming stripped 3 bases from V and 0 bases from J, with 7 bases between. The CDR3 is made up of 14 amino acids. In germline, CDR1 is LNHDA, CDR2 SQIVND (reference sequence). This CDR3 is CASSMTGSTDTQYF. The DNA of the CDR3 is TGTGCCAGTAGTATGACAGGAAGCACAGATACGCAGTATTTT.

V gene TRBV18 combines with J gene TRBJ2-7, with D unresolved. CDR3 size: 13 residues. The germline gives CDR1 KGHSH, CDR2 LQKENI. V was clipped by 0 bases and J by 3 bases, with 6 bases between them. DNA for the CDR3: TGTGCCAGCTCACCACCGGACGGCTACGAGCAGTACTTC. Translated, it gives CASSPPDGYEQYF.

The chain combines TRBV7-9 with TRBJ2-5, with a possible D match to TRBD2 (5 bases). The V and J ends lost 1 base and 2 bases respectively, with 14 bases between them. The CDR3 totals 16 residues. In germline, CDR1 is SEHNR, CDR2 FQNEAQ (reference sequence). The CDR3, as DNA: TGTGCCAGCAGCTTAGGGACCCTAGCCGAGCAAGAGACCCAGTACTTC. It translates to CASSLGTLAEQETQYF.

The chain couples TRBV18 to TRBJ2-7; D call uncertain. CDR3 length: 13 amino acids. V shed 0 bases and J shed 3 bases, with 6 bases lying between them. Germline V gene lookup returns CDR1 KGHSH and CDR2 LQKENI. The CDR3 nucleotides are TGTGCCAGCTCACCACCCAGCGACTACGAGCAGTACTTC. It translates to CASSPPSDYEQYF.

The chain couples TRBV29-1 to TRBJ2-7; 7 nucleotides align to TRBD1. With 5 bases clipped from V and 0 bases from J, the junction kept 4 bases outside the gene matches. Germline assignment: CDR1 SQVTM and CDR2 ANQGSEA. The CDR3 spans 13 residues. The CDR3 spells CSVPDRNSYEQYF. The CDR3 bases are TGCAGCGTTCCGGACAGGAACTCCTACGAGCAGTACTTC.